Sequencing of this T cell receptor (beta chain) was carried out in a study of Graves' ophthalmopathy and Graves' hyperthyroidism. The CDR3 totals 12 residues. CDR1 is MNHNY and CDR2 is SVGAGI in the germline V gene (reference sequence). Trimming cost V 2 bases and J 6 bases, with 4 bases left between them. Researchers took RNA transcripts and amplified TCR beta CDR3 regions from them. In the first round, RT-PCR was carried out with HTBI primers, and a multiplex PCR formed the second round. TCRdb re-called the multiplex PCR reads through MiXCR, storing one row per CDR3 protein. This sample has 1 million to 1.3 million distinct CDR3 sequences; roughly two fifths occur once, and the top ten carry 8.5% to 14%.

This sequence originates from an adult man with Graves' hyperthyroidism. The sequenced sample consisted of peripheral blood or thyroid tissue (not recorded which). The chain combines TRBV6-6 with TRBJ2-2; D is unclear. The CDR3 here is CASSYASGELFF. The CDR3 DNA sequence: TGTGCCAGCAGTTACGCGTCCGGGGAGCTGTTTTTT.